This TCR beta chain was recorded in a study of cytomegalovirus exposure and HLA in healthy donors. 13 Jbeta primers and 60 Vbeta primers were used for the PCR. Data came from immunoSEQ multiplex PCR; TCRdb stores just in-frame clones and leaves some out. The repertoire holds fewer than 250,000 clones, with about 80% as singletons. Looked up from germline, CDR1 is SGHTA and CDR2 is FQGNSA. Trimming removed 1 base from V and 5 bases from J; junction bases left unmatched: 2. The CDR3 contains 15 residues. The TCR sequence derives from a woman aged 40 to 50 in good health and CMV-seronegative. Sequencing was carried out using PBMCs. V and J are TRBV7-2 and TRBJ2-1, with 10 bases identical to TRBD2. This CDR3 is CASSLGLAGDNEQFF. The CDR3 nucleotides are TGTGCCAGCAGCTTAGGGCTAGCGGGAGACAATGAGCAGTTCTTC.